The 26 T cell receptor beta chains listed next were all sequenced from one sample in a study of control samples from healthy donors and cancer patients. The method was immunoSEQ multiplex PCR; TCRdb's version includes in-frame clones alone and lacks a portion of them. The sample has fewer than 25,000 clones, approximately 82% seen once. Specimen: PBMCs. Source of these receptors: a man aged 80 or over with head and neck cancer.

This clone was counted only a few times. J is TRBJ2-6 and V is TRBV7-9, with D possibly being TRBD2 (5 bases). V was shortened by 0 bases and J by 2 bases, with 14 bases between the two germline ends. CDR3 length: 18 amino acids. From germline, CDR1 is SEHNR and CDR2 FQNEAQ (reference sequence). Here the CDR3 reads CASSLASGEGAGANVLTF. The CDR3 nucleotides are TGTGCCAGCAGCTTAGCGAGCGGAGAGGGCGCTGGGGCCAACGTCCTGACTTTC.

The chain joins TRBV30 to TRBJ1-5, with a weak D call TRBD1 (5 bases). Per germline, CDR1 GTSNPN and CDR2 SVGIG (reference sequence). The CDR3 extends over 17 amino acids. V shed 0 bases and J shed 0 bases, with 15 bases lying between them. The CDR3 spells CAWSVTGGHYSNQPQHF. In DNA form, the CDR3 reads TGTGCCTGGAGTGTAACCGGCGGACATTATAGCAATCAGCCCCAGCATTTT.

In this sample, this clone turned up a few times. The V and J genes are TRBV3-1 (or the pseudogene TRBV3-2) and TRBJ2-1; D unresolved. This CDR3 spans 12 amino acids. V lost 0 bases, J lost 11 bases, and 8 bases lay in between. CDR1 and CDR2 (germline): LGHDT, YNNKEL (reference sequence). In DNA, the CDR3 is TGTGCCAGCAGCCAAGATATCGTGAAGCAGTTCTTC. It encodes CASSQDIVKQFF.

The chain combines TRBV6-5 with TRBJ2-7, with 12 bases matching TRBD2. The CDR3 runs 14 residues. Trimming removed 6 bases from V and 2 bases from J; junction bases left unmatched: 2. Germline V gene data show CDR1 as MNHEY and CDR2 as SVGAGI. The CDR3 reads CASRLAGGTYEQYF. In DNA form, the CDR3 reads TGTGCCAGCAGACTAGCGGGGGGAACCTACGAGCAGTACTTC.

In this sample, this clone turned up once. In the same sample, other DNA sequences code for this CDR3. The chain couples TRBV25-1 to TRBJ1-1; possible D gene TRBD1, 5 bases. Germline CDR1 is MGHDK and CDR2 is SYGVNS. There are 15 residues in the CDR3. Trimming cost V 2 bases and J 3 bases, with 13 bases left between them. Written as DNA, the CDR3 is TGTGCCAGCAGTGAAAGGGGTAGAGGGGACACTGAAGCTTTCTTT. It encodes CASSERGRGDTEAFF.

The rearrangement links TRBV4-1 to TRBJ2-1; maybe TRBD2 (5 bases). Trimming cost V 2 bases and J 2 bases, with 16 bases left between them. The germline V gene has CDR1 MGHRA and CDR2 YSYEKL. The CDR3 length is 17 residues. In nucleotides, the CDR3 is TGCGCCAGCAGCCAACCGGCCGGACTGGCCGCCTACAATGAGCAGTTCTTC. Translating gives CASSQPAGLAAYNEQFF.

The chain has TRBV6-1 and TRBJ2-2, with no clear D. This CDR3 spans 14 amino acids. Germline V lookup: CDR1 MNHNS, CDR2 SASEGT. Trimming removed 2 bases from V and 0 bases from J, with 4 bases in between. DNA for the CDR3: TGTGCCAGCAGTGAACTTGCGAACACCGGGGAGCTGTTTTTT. Translation gives CASSELANTGELFF.

The chain couples TRBV30 to TRBJ2-7; a possible D gene is TRBD2 (6 bases). V gave up 0 bases and J gave up 3 bases, with 15 bases separating them. The CDR3 is 15 residues long. CDR1 and CDR2 from the germline V gene are GTSNPN and SVGIG (reference sequence). The CDR3 DNA reads as TGTGCCTGGAGTGTAAGGACGGGAGTAGGCTACGAGCAGTACTTC. This gives the protein CAWSVRTGVGYEQYF.

The V gene is TRBV5-1, the J gene TRBJ2-2; no definite D call. Trimming shortened V by 0 bases and J by 0 bases, and 6 bases separated the two germline ends. This CDR3 has 15 amino acids. Germline V gene lookup returns CDR1 SGHRS and CDR2 YFSETQ. The chain's CDR3 is CASSLDSANTGELFF. The CDR3 DNA is TGCGCCAGCAGCTTGGATTCGGCGAACACCGGGGAGCTGTTTTTT.

The chain couples TRBV4-2 to TRBJ1-5; D gene uncertain. Germline V lookup: CDR1 LGHNA, CDR2 YNFKEQ. The CDR3 is 13 residues long. V lost 0 bases and J lost 6, with 6 bases in between. The CDR3 loop is CASSQDGVQPQHF. As DNA, the CDR3 is TGTGCCAGCAGCCAAGATGGGGTTCAGCCCCAGCATTTT.

The sample holds a few counts of this clone. This chain links TRBV4-2 with TRBJ1-2; 7 bases fit TRBD1. The CDR3 totals 15 residues. V lost 0 bases to trimming and J lost 4 bases; unmatched junction nucleotides: 5. Germline assignment: CDR1 LGHNA and CDR2 YNFKEQ. CDR3 coding DNA: TGTGCCAGCAGCCAAGATCCACAGGGGTTCTATGGCTACACCTTC. Its protein product is CASSQDPQGFYGYTF.

This clone was counted a few times. The genes are TRBV7-3 and TRBJ1-2; D not resolved. Germline CDR1 SGHTA, CDR2 FQGTGA. The CDR3 length is 13 residues. V was pared by 5 bases and J by 6 bases, with 13 bases between. In DNA form, the CDR3 reads TGTGCCAGCAGCACCTCGGACTTCAATGGCTACACCTTC. Its translation: CASSTSDFNGYTF.

This clone showed up just once. The J gene is TRBJ1-3, the V gene TRBV7-6, with TRBD1 as a possible D gene (5 bases). The CDR3 has 16 residues. V lost 0 bases and J lost 4, with 13 bases in between. Germline lookup yields CDR1 SGHVS and CDR2 FNYEAQ. The CDR3: CASSLAVGASGNTIYF. The CDR3 DNA reads as TGTGCCAGCAGCTTAGCGGTAGGGGCGAGCGGAAACACCATATATTTT.

This clone was detected a few times. The gene calls are TRBV5-6 and TRBJ2-1, with a tentative D call TRBD1 (6 bases). Between the trimmed V and J ends, which lost 3 bases and 8 bases, there was a span of 21 bases. From germline, CDR1 is SGHDT and CDR2 YYEEEE. The CDR3 spans 16 residues. CDR3 sequence: CASSSTQGWVWDEQFF. The CDR3 DNA reads as TGTGCCAGCAGCTCCACGCAGGGGTGGGTTTGGGATGAGCAGTTCTTC. The variable domain in full, with the rest retrieved from reference TRBV5-6 and TRBJ2-1, is DAGVTQSPTHLIKTRGQQVTLRCSPKSGHDTVSWYQQALGQGPQFIFQYYEEEERQRGNFPDRFSGHQFPNYSSELNVNALLLGDSALYLCASSSTQGWVWDEQFFGPGTRLTVL.

The chain couples TRBV12-3 or TRBV12-4 to TRBJ2-3; D may correspond to TRBD1 or TRBD2 (5 bases each). V shed 9 bases and J shed 2 bases, with 9 bases lying between them. This CDR3 comprises 12 residues. The CDR3, as DNA: TGTGCCAGTGGGACGCCCACAGATACGCAGTATTTT. This translates into CASGTPTDTQYF.

V usage is TRBV7-3 and J usage is TRBJ2-1, with 12 nucleotides matching TRBD2. The CDR3 contains 14 residues. Germline trimming cut 3 bases from V and 14 bases from J; bases unmatched to any gene: 8. Per the germline V gene, CDR1 is SGHTA and CDR2 is FQGTGA. CDR3 protein: CASSLELAGGVEFF. In DNA, the CDR3 is TGTGCCAGCAGCTTGGAACTAGCGGGAGGTGTGGAGTTCTTC.

The chain links TRBV7-9 to TRBJ2-3, with 7 bases lining up with TRBD1. J was trimmed by 2 bases and V by 5 bases; bases with no gene match: 19. Germline-derived CDR1 and CDR2 are SEHNR and FQNEAQ (reference sequence). The CDR3 loop spans 19 amino acids. In DNA, the CDR3 is TGTGCCAGCAGCCCCCGGACAGGAGAAACAGCCCAAACCACAGATACGCAGTATTTT. This gives the protein CASSPRTGETAQTTDTQYF.

The J gene is TRBJ1-4, the V gene TRBV2; the D is unclear. V gave up 5 bases and J gave up 3 bases, with 10 bases separating them. The CDR3 consists of 14 residues. Per the germline V gene, CDR1 is SNHLY and CDR2 is FYNNEI. The CDR3 spells CASSLKSANEKLFF. The CDR3 DNA reads as TGTGCCAGCAGTCTGAAGAGTGCTAATGAAAAACTGTTTTTT.

V usage is TRBV7-3 and J usage is TRBJ1-3, with TRBD1 identical over 9 bases. Per germline, CDR1 SGHTA and CDR2 FQGTGA. This CDR3 comprises 14 residues. Trimming removed 6 bases from V and 4 bases from J; junction bases left unmatched: 4. CDR3: CASRPGTGGNTIYF. CDR3 nucleotide sequence: TGTGCCAGCAGGCCGGGGACAGGGGGAAACACCATATATTTT.

This chain joins TRBV20-1 and TRBJ2-5; D is ambiguous. Germline lookup yields CDR1 DFQATT and CDR2 SNEGSKA (reference sequence). This CDR3 region has 11 residues. Trimming pared 7 bases from V and 2 bases from J, leaving 8 bases between. The CDR3 region is CSVGRQETQYF. In DNA, the CDR3 is TGCAGTGTCGGAAGACAAGAGACCCAGTACTTC.

This rearrangement joins TRBV4-1 to TRBJ1-2; D possibly corresponds to TRBD1 (6 bases). The V end was cut by 1 base, the J end by 4 bases, with 16 bases between. This CDR3 contains 16 residues. Looked up from germline, CDR1 is MGHRA and CDR2 is YSYEKL. The CDR3 here is CASSQAGGRGSYGYTF. The CDR3 nucleotides read TGCGCCAGCAGCCAAGCCGGAGGCAGGGGTAGCTATGGCTACACCTTC.

This clone appeared once. This chain connects TRBV9 to TRBJ1-1; D perhaps matches TRBD1 (6 bases). Per the germline V gene, CDR1 is SGDLS and CDR2 is YYNGEE. The CDR3 spans 15 residues. V shed 4 bases and J shed 4 bases, with 17 bases lying between them. CDR3 in amino acids: CASSPSGGSGTEAFF. CDR3 bases: TGTGCCAGCAGCCCCAGCGGGGGCTCGGGCACTGAAGCTTTCTTT.

A note on this clone: This CDR3 is also generated by other DNA sequences in the sample. J is TRBJ1-5 and V is TRBV5-8; D remains ambiguous. CDR1 SGHTS and CDR2 YDEGEE come from the germline V gene. Between the trimmed V and J ends, which lost 2 bases and 5 bases, there was a span of 2 bases. This CDR3 spans 11 amino acids. The CDR3 protein is CASSLDQPQHF. The CDR3 DNA reads as TGTGCCAGCAGCTTAGATCAGCCCCAGCATTTT.

The chain links TRBV2 to TRBJ2-7, with D unclear. CDR1 is SNHLY, CDR2 FYNNEI, per germline. Between the trimmed V and J ends, which lost 8 bases and 6 bases, there was a span of 8 bases. There are 10 residues in the CDR3. This chain's CDR3 is CASSSSEQYF. The DNA of the CDR3 is TGTGCCAGCTCGTCTAGCGAGCAGTACTTC.

The chain links TRBV7-2 to TRBJ2-2; 7 bases match TRBD2. CDR3 length: 16 residues. The junction had 7 bases not matched to a gene; V was cut back by 3 bases and J by 3 bases. CDR1 and CDR2 from the germline V gene are SGHTA and FQGNSA. CDR3 bases: TGTGCCAGCAGCTTGTTTGGCGGGAGTTACACCGGGGAGCTGTTTTTT. Translating it yields CASSLFGGSYTGELFF.

V gene TRBV10-3 combines with J gene TRBJ2-3; the match to TRBD2 covers 7 bases. CDR1 and CDR2 from the germline V gene are ENHRY and SYGVKD. The CDR3 runs to 15 residues. Trimming cost V 0 bases and J 1 base; bases outside gene matches: 1. The CDR3 loop is CAISESAGGTDTQYF. CDR3 sequence (DNA): TGTGCCATCAGTGAGTCTGCGGGGGGCACAGATACGCAGTATTTT.